The T cell receptor beta chain under discussion was sequenced for a study of a mutant IDH1 vaccine in newly diagnosed glioma. At the level of the study: The first vaccination came 4-6 weeks after radiotherapy alone, or with temozolomide cycles. Patients arrived already treated with radiotherapy, temozolomide, or both, most having had both. General observations from the study: With respect to changes in top peripheral T cell clonotypes, pseudoprogression seemed unrelated.

The V segment lost 2 bases and the J segment 5 bases; nucleotides outside the gene matches: 8. CDR1 and CDR2 (germline): SGDLS, YYNGEE. This CDR3 spans 16 amino acids. Data came from immunoSEQ multiplex PCR; TCRdb stores just in-frame clones and leaves some out. The table has some 60,000 clones, 84% seen once. Time point here: week 11, during vaccination. Every vaccination contained 300 ug of the mutant IDH1 20-mer peptide and was paired with topical imiquimod. Concerning this clone itself: Antigen unknown.

The sequences come from PBMCs, collected from a glioma patient whose treatment included an IDH1 peptide vaccine. The sequence came from a man aged 25 to 40 with glioma. This chain uses TRBV9 with TRBJ2-2; 8 bases agree with TRBD2. The CDR3 bases are TGTGCCAGCAGCGTCGGGGGACTAGGGGTTACCGGGGAGCTGTTTTTT. It translates to CASSVGGLGVTGELFF. The variable domain in full, completed from reference TRBV9 and TRBJ2-2, reads DSGVTQTPKHLITATGQRVTLRCSPRSGDLSVYWYQQSLDQGLQFLIQYYNGEERAKGNILERFSAQQFPDLHSELNLSSLELGDSALYFCASSVGGLGVTGELFFGEGSRLTVL.